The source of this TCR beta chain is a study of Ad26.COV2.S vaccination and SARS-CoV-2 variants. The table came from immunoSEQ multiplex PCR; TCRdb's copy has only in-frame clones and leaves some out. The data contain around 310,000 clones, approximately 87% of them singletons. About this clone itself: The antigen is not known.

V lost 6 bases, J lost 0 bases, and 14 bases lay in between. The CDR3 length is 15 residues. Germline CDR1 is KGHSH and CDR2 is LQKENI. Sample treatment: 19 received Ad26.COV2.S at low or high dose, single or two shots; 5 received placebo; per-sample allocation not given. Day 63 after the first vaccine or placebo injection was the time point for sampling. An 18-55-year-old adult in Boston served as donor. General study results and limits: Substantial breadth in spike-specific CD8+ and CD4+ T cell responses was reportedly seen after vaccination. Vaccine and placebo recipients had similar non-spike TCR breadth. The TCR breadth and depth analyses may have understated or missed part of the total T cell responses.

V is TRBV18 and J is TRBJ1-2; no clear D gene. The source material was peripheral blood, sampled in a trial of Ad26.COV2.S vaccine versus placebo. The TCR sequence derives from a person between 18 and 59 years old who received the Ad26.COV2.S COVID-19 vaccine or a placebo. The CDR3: CASSALDQANYGYTF. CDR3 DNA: TGTGCCAGCTCGGCCCTCGACCAAGCTAACTATGGCTACACCTTC.